These T cell receptor beta chains were read from a single sample in a study of cytomegalovirus exposure and HLA in healthy donors. Libraries were prepared by immunoSEQ multiplex PCR; TCRdb keeps only in-frame clonotypes and omits some of them. The sample yields about 95,000 clones, roughly 82% seen once. Sequencing used PBMCs. Source of these receptors: a man younger than 45 in good health and CMV-seropositive. Each CDR3 is given with its conserved first and last residue. The order of the fields is D gene, V gene, J gene, CDR3 DNA, CDR3 protein. A D gene is named only where the DNA matches it firmly.

.	TRBV28	TRBJ2-5	TGTGCCAGCAGTTTGAACAGCCCCCAAGAGACCCAGTACTTC	CASSLNSPQETQYF
.	TRBV5-1	TRBJ2-7	TGCGCCAGCAGCCAACAGGGTTCTCTCGAGCAGTACTTC	CASSQQGSLEQYF
.	TRBV4-1	TRBJ2-3	TGCGCCAGCAGCCTCCCGCGGTCCCCGACAGCAAGCACAGATACGCAGTATTTT	CASSLPRSPTASTDTQYF
TRBD1	TRBV7-9	TRBJ2-1	TGTGCCACCGGACAGGGGGCTAATGAGCAGTTCTTC	CATGQGANEQFF
TRBD1	TRBV15	TRBJ2-2	TGTGCCACCAGCAGACCCCCGGTCGGGACAGGGGACGGGGAGCTGTTTTTT	CATSRPPVGTGDGELFF
.	TRBV6-5	TRBJ2-7	TGTGCCAGCAGCGACAGGCCCAAAATAGGCGAGCAGTACTTC	CASSDRPKIGEQYF
TRBD1	TRBV5-1	TRBJ1-1	TGCGCCAGCAGCACAGGGGGGGGGAACACTGAAGCTTTCTTT	CASSTGGGNTEAFF
TRBD1	TRBV5-1	TRBJ1-1	TGCGCCAGCAGGTTGGACAGGAATGAAGCTTTCTTT	CASRLDRNEAFF
.	TRBV6-5	TRBJ2-7	TGTGCCAGCAGGGAGGTGCAACCATCTAACGAGCAGTACTTC	CASREVQPSNEQYF
.	TRBV18	TRBJ2-2	TGTGCCAGCTCCGAGGGGGAAACGAACACCGGGGAGCTGTTTTTT	CASSEGETNTGELFF
.	TRBV7-6	TRBJ2-1	TGTGCCAGCAGCTCGGTTGTGACTAATGAGCAGTTCTTC	CASSSVVTNEQFF